This T cell receptor beta chain was sequenced during a study of T cell responses to AZD1222 COVID-19 vaccine. Study outcomes and limitations: Donors in the cohort were predominantly white British and more often female, and clonal diversity was possibly underestimated. Rises in breadth and depth of Spike-specific TCRs came after two AZD1222 doses.

Sequencing was performed with immunoSEQ multiplex PCR; in TCRdb, only in-frame clones are kept and a portion is missing. The data contain 100,000 to 150,000 clones, 90% of them singletons. The ends lost 1 base at V and 1 base at J; junction bases unmatched: 4. The CDR3 consists of 15 residues. The germline gives CDR1 LNHDA, CDR2 SQIVND (reference sequence). In the case of this clone: Its matching antigen is unknown.

The receptor was isolated from an adult in good health. The V and J genes are TRBV19 and TRBJ2-7, with 7 nucleotides matching TRBD2. Sequencing was performed on peripheral blood, taken on day 0 of AZD1222 vaccination. CDR3: CASSIGDSGSYEQYF. The CDR3 nucleotides read TGTGCCAGTAGTATAGGAGATAGCGGGTCCTACGAGCAGTACTTC.